This T cell receptor beta chain emerged from a study of blood T cell repertoires in COVID-19. This clone turned up a few times. Some clones are missing from TCRdb's copy, which holds only in-frame ones; the method was immunoSEQ multiplex PCR. The sample holds 260,000 or so clones, roughly 76% seen once. The V and J ends lost 0 bases and 4 bases respectively, with 6 bases between them. Germline V CDR1 and CDR2: WSHSY, SAAADI. The CDR3 loop spans 13 amino acids. This receptor was identified in a woman aged 80 or older with COVID-19, enrolled during active disease. The chain carries TRBV10-2 and TRBJ1-2, with D uncertain. Sequencing was performed on peripheral blood. Written as DNA, the CDR3 is TGCGCCAGCAGTGAGTCGTCCCTCTATGGCTACACCTTC. Protein sequence: CASSESSLYGYTF.